The entry below describes one TCR beta chain. Antigen unknown. This entry comes from a study of cytomegalovirus exposure and HLA in healthy donors. Nominally healthy donors were sampled, though unrecorded immune exposures were likely. 60 Vbeta and 13 Jbeta primers were used in PCR. The data were produced by immunoSEQ multiplex PCR, yet TCRdb's version contains in-frame clones alone and is incomplete. The sample carries more than 150,000 clones, approximately 78% recorded once. General study findings and limits: TCR beta chain V- and J-gene trimming was linked, in a later analysis, to a missense variant in DCLRE1C. In an earlier analysis, most TCR beta V segments were productive about 90% or about 30% of the time. DRB1 had the most TCR associations and HLA-C the fewest, a later analysis found, with rates varying by HLA locus.

This clonotype originated in a woman aged 18-29 years in good health and CMV-seronegative. The sequenced sample was PBMCs.

The CDR3 sequence is CASSVAGGTDTQYF. The CDR3 DNA reads TGTGCCAGTAGTGTAGCGGGGGGGACAGATACGCAGTATTTT. The chain employs TRBV19 and TRBJ2-3; 11 bases are shared with TRBD2. There are 14 residues in the CDR3. The V and J ends lost 5 bases and 3 bases, in that order; junction bases with no gene match: 1. The V gene's germline CDR1 is LNHDA and CDR2 SQIVND (reference sequence).